These T cell receptor beta chains were read from a single sample in a study of post-analysis software for immune sequencing data. Via MiXCR, TCRdb re-called the PCR reads, giving one row per CDR3 protein. The table has under 200,000 distinct CDR3 sequences, around 29% seen once. Sequenced sample: blood. These receptors were taken from a girl aged 2-17 years with multiple sclerosis. Both conserved end residues are part of each CDR3. The D gene is left open where the match is weak. Not every row has a clone size; where given, it reads once, few, many or a size class.

TRBJ1-1 . TRBV25-1 . 12 TGTGCCAGCAGTGATATAAACACTGAAGCTTTCTTT CASSDINTEAFF
TRBJ2-1 . TRBV2 TRBD2 15 TGTGCCAGCAGGCCGACTAGCGGGGGGGCCGATGAGCAGTTCTTC CASRPTSGGADEQFF
TRBJ2-7 many TRBV6-1 . 13 TGTGCCAGCAGGACCCATAGTGGGGACGAGCAGTACTTC CASRTHSGDEQYF
TRBJ2-1 . TRBV20-1 TRBD2 13 TGCAGTGCTTTGGGACTAGTAGGCAATGAGCAGTTCTTC CSALGLVGNEQFF
TRBJ2-3 many TRBV6-5 TRBD1 19 TGTGCCAGCAGTTACTCAGTTGGGACAGGACGCCGATACACAGATACGCAGTATTTT CASSYSVGTGRRYTDTQYF
TRBJ2-2 . TRBV10-1 . 14 TGCGCCAGCAGTACTCAGGGTTACGCCGGGGAGCTGTTTTTT CASSTQGYAGELFF
TRBJ1-5 few TRBV5-4 TRBD1 15 TGTGCCAGCAGCTCAGACAGGGAGGGCAATCAGCCCCAGCATTTT CASSSDREGNQPQHF
TRBJ2-7 many TRBV7-8 TRBD1 15 TGTGCCAGCAACAACCAGGACAGGGCGTCCTACGAGCAGTACTTC CASNNQDRASYEQYF
TRBJ1-6 many TRBV20-1 . 17 TGCAGTGCTACTTGGACTCCGACGGGCTCCTATAATTCACCCCTCCACTTT CSATWTPTGSYNSPLHF
TRBJ2-7 . TRBV5-8 . 16 TGTGCCAGCAGCCCAGGGGGGAGCGGGACCGGAGCTGAGCAGTACTTC CASSPGGSGTGAEQYF
TRBJ2-2 . TRBV3-1 . 15 TGTGCCAGCAGCCAAGTTGGGTCCAACACCGGGGAGCTGTTTTTT CASSQVGSNTGELFF
TRBJ2-1 many TRBV2 TRBD2 18 TGTGCCAGCAGTGTAAATCTAGCGGGAGCCCCCCTCGGCAATGAGCAGTTCTTC CASSVNLAGAPLGNEQFF
TRBJ2-2 . TRBV5-1 TRBD1 15 TGCGCCAGCAGCTGGGGGGACAGGGACACCGGGGAGCTGTTTTTT CASSWGDRDTGELFF
TRBJ2-1 many TRBV18 TRBD1 15 TGTGCCAGCTCCCCGGGACAGGGAAACTACAATGAGCAGTTCTTC CASSPGQGNYNEQFF
TRBJ2-3 many TRBV29-1 . 15 TGCAGCGTTGTGAGGGTAAAAAATCCTACAGATACGCAGTATTTT CSVVRVKNPTDTQYF
TRBJ1-1 . TRBV29-1 . 12 TGCAGCGTTGCTTTCTTAAACTCTGAAGCTTTCTTT CSVAFLNSEAFF
TRBJ2-1 . TRBV6-5 . 14 TGTGCCAGCAGTGGGACATCACTCTACAATGAGCAGTTCTTC CASSGTSLYNEQFF
TRBJ1-1 few TRBV20-1 TRBD1 13 TGCAGTGCACTAACCGACAGGGACACTGAAGCTTTCTTT CSALTDRDTEAFF
TRBJ1-4 many TRBV5-5 . 14 TGTGCCAGCAGCGGGTCGGGGTTGAGTGAAAAACTGTTTTTT CASSGSGLSEKLFF
TRBJ1-2 few TRBV3-1 . 15 TGTGCCAGCAGCCAGGATACGGCCGGGTGGGGTGGCTACACCTTC CASSQDTAGWGGYTF
TRBJ2-2 . TRBV6-1 . 15 TGTGCCAGCAGTGAAGCTAGCGGGAACACCGGGGAGCTGTTTTTT CASSEASGNTGELFF
TRBJ1-2 . TRBV27 . 12 TGTGCCAGCAGAATGGGGAGTAGGGGCTACACCTTC CASRMGSRGYTF
TRBJ2-7 many TRBV5-1 . 15 TGCGCCAGCAGCTTAGGGACCGCGGAGGCGTACGAGCAGTACTTC CASSLGTAEAYEQYF
TRBJ1-1 few TRBV7-3 TRBD1 16 TGTGCCAGCAGCTTAGGGGGGACAGGGAGGAACACTGAAGCTTTCTTT CASSLGGTGRNTEAFF
TRBJ2-6 many TRBV6-1 TRBD2 16 TGTGCCAGCACCGGGAGGGGTTTCACTGGGGCCAACGTCCTGACTTTC CASTGRGFTGANVLTF
TRBJ2-7 few TRBV7-9 . 14 TGTGCCAGCAGCCTCCAGGGGGGAGCCTACGAGCAGTACTTC CASSLQGGAYEQYF
TRBJ2-7 . TRBV7-9 . 13 TGTGCCAGCAACTTAGGGGCAGAGCGCGAGCAGTACTTC CASNLGAEREQYF
TRBJ2-5 few TRBV20-1 TRBD2 15 TGCAGTGCTAGAGTCTCTAGCGGGCCGCAAAAGACCCAGTACTTC CSARVSSGPQKTQYF
TRBJ2-3 few TRBV28 TRBD2 15 TGTGCCAGCAGGACGACTAGCGCCCGCACAGATACGCAGTATTTT CASRTTSARTDTQYF
TRBJ1-5 many TRBV20-1 . 14 TGCAGTGCTCCAGTGGGAACATGGGGTCAGCCCCAGCATTTT CSAPVGTWGQPQHF
TRBJ2-7 many TRBV14 . 15 TGTGCCAGCAGCCAAGGTATCGGGGTCTCCTACGAGCAGTACTTC CASSQGIGVSYEQYF
TRBJ2-7 . TRBV18 . 13 TGTGCCAGCTCACCGTCAGGAAGCCACGAGCAGTACTTC CASSPSGSHEQYF
TRBJ1-6 many TRBV4-2 . 13 TGTGCCAGCAGCCAAGAGGGCTGGTCACCCCTCCACTTT CASSQEGWSPLHF
TRBJ2-7 many TRBV6-5 . 13 TGTGCCAGCAGTGAACAGGGTTCCCACGAGCAGTACTTC CASSEQGSHEQYF
TRBJ2-5 . TRBV28 TRBD1 14 TGTGCCAGCAGTTTAAACAGGGGGTGGGTGACCCAGTACTTC CASSLNRGWVTQYF
TRBJ1-5 few TRBV2 . 14 TGTGCCAGCAGTGAGAGGACAGTCAATCAGCCCCAGCATTTT CASSERTVNQPQHF
TRBJ2-2 few TRBV7-2 TRBD1 15 TGTGCCAGCAGACCTACAGGGGGTAACACCGGGGAGCTGTTTTTT CASRPTGGNTGELFF
TRBJ2-7 many TRBV29-1 . 11 TGCAGCGTTGAGGAACTTTACGAGCAGTACTTC CSVEELYEQYF
TRBJ2-7 many TRBV6-2/TRBV6-3 . 12 TGTGCCAGCACCCTTCGGGGCTACGAGCAGTACTTC CASTLRGYEQYF
TRBJ2-1 . TRBV7-3 TRBD2 17 TGTGTCAGCAGCTTAATGGCGATAGCGGGGGGCCCGGCTGAGCAGTTCTTC CVSSLMAIAGGPAEQFF
TRBJ2-7 many TRBV12-3/TRBV12-4 . 14 TGTGCCAGCAGTCCCTACACGGGCGCCTACGAGCAGTACTTC CASSPYTGAYEQYF
TRBJ2-1 few TRBV6-2/TRBV6-3 TRBD2 13 TGTGCCAGCAGTTACGGGGGGGGGGTCCAGCAGTTCTTC CASSYGGGVQQFF
TRBJ1-1 . TRBV6-6 . 15 TGTGCCAGCAGTTACTGGGAGGGGGTGAACACTGAAGCTTTCTTT CASSYWEGVNTEAFF
TRBJ1-1 . TRBV6-5 TRBD1 14 TGTGCCAGCCGTGTGACAGGGACGAACACTGAAGCTTTCTTT CASRVTGTNTEAFF
TRBJ2-5 many TRBV12-5 TRBD1 17 TGTGCTAGTGGTTTGCTTACCGGGACAGGTCTGAGGGAGACCCAGTACTTC CASGLLTGTGLRETQYF
TRBJ1-6 . TRBV14 . 15 TGTGCCAGCAGCCAAGTCGGACGGACTAATTCACCCCTCCACTTT CASSQVGRTNSPLHF
TRBJ2-2 few TRBV6-5 TRBD1 14 TGTGCCAGCGCAGACAGGGGGAACACCGGGGAGCTGTTTTTT CASADRGNTGELFF
TRBJ2-1 . TRBV4-1 TRBD2 18 TGCGCCAGCAGCCAAGAGGCCTATCTAGCGGGAGGGCCCAATGAGCAGTTCTTC CASSQEAYLAGGPNEQFF
TRBJ2-7 many TRBV6-5 . 15 TGTGCCAGCAGTTACTCGTTTCTGGGATCCTACGAGCAGTACTTC CASSYSFLGSYEQYF
TRBJ2-7 many TRBV20-1 TRBD1 14 TGCAGTGCTAGCGATGCGACAGGGACCTACGAGCAGTACTTC CSASDATGTYEQYF
TRBJ1-1 few TRBV2 . 15 TGTGCCAGCAGTGTATTTCAGGGAGTAGGGACTGAAGCTTTCTTT CASSVFQGVGTEAFF
TRBJ2-3 many TRBV6-5 . 13 TGTGCCAGCAGTTTTGGGAGCACAGATACGCAGTATTTT CASSFGSTDTQYF
TRBJ1-4 few TRBV6-1 . 14 TGTGCCAGCAGTGGCCTTTGGGGGAATGAAAAACTGTTTTTT CASSGLWGNEKLFF
TRBJ2-5 many TRBV12-3/TRBV12-4 . 12 TGTGCCAGCAAAGCACAGGGTGAGACCCAGTACTTC CASKAQGETQYF
TRBJ1-1 . TRBV20-1 . 15 TGCAGTGCTAGAGATCGGCGGGGTGGGGACACTGAAGCTTTCTTT CSARDRRGGDTEAFF